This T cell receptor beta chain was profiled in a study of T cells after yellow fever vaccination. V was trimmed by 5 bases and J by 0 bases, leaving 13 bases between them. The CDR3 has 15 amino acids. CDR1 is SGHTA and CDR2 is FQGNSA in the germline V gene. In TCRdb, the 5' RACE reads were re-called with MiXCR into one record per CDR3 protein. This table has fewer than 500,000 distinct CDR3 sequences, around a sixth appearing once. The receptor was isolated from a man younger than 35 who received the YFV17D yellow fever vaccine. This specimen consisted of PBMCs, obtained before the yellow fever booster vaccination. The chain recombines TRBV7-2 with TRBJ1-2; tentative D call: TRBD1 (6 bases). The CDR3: CASSGNRDANYGYTF. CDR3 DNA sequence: TGTGCCAGCAGCGGAAACAGGGATGCTAACTATGGCTACACCTTC.